The present TCR beta chain was sequenced within a study of T cell changes during pregnancy in multiple sclerosis. Clones were sequenced by immunoSEQ multiplex PCR, and TCRdb holds only the in-frame ones, with some missing. The table lists fewer than 55,000 clones, approximately 90% of them singletons. Trimming pared 7 bases from V and 0 bases from J, leaving 15 bases between. The CDR3 runs 15 residues. Per germline, CDR1 SGHTA and CDR2 FQGNSA. The chain links TRBV7-2 to TRBJ2-5; the D is unclear. This clonotype was obtained from a female donor with multiple sclerosis, enrolled in a pregnancy study. Source: peripheral blood, taken in the first trimester of pregnancy. Here the CDR3 DNA reads TGTGCCAGCAACCCTCTCACTCCGTACCAAGAGACCCAGTACTTC. Protein sequence: CASNPLTPYQETQYF.